These 26 T cell receptor beta chains originate from one sample sequenced in a study of blood T cell repertoires in COVID-19. Produced via immunoSEQ multiplex PCR; TCRdb's table is partial and in-frame only. The sample lists under 200,000 clones; about 86% were seen once. Material for sequencing was peripheral blood. The source is an older man with active or convalescent COVID-19.

The gene calls are TRBV4-3 and TRBJ2-7; 8 positions agree with TRBD1. Germline V CDR1 and CDR2: LGHNA, YSLEER. The length of the CDR3 is 15 residues. V lost 1 base, J lost 2 bases, and 4 bases stayed unmatched. CDR3 nucleotide sequence: TGCGCCAGCAGCCAAGGGACAGGGATTACCTACGAGCAGTACTTC. Translating gives CASSQGTGITYEQYF.

The chain combines TRBV11-3 with TRBJ2-2; 7 positions match TRBD1. The V gene end was trimmed by 5 bases and the J gene end by 6 bases; junction bases not matched to a gene: 6. The CDR3 totals 14 residues. CDR1 and CDR2 (germline): SGHNT, YENEEA. CDR3 nucleotides: TGTGCCAGCAGCCACGCGAGGGGGCCCGGGGAGCTGTTTTTT. Translated, it gives CASSHARGPGELFF.

The J gene is TRBJ2-7, the V gene TRBV5-1; the match to TRBD2 covers 9 bases. The CDR3 runs 16 residues. V trimming: 0 bases; J trimming: 0 bases; junction bases outside the gene matches: 4. CDR1 SGHRS and CDR2 YFSETQ come from the germline V gene. The CDR3 sequence: CASSLGLAAYSYEQYF. The DNA for the CDR3 is TGCGCCAGCAGCTTGGGACTAGCGGCTTACTCCTACGAGCAGTACTTC. Full variable domain (outside the CDR3, taken from reference TRBV5-1 and TRBJ2-7): KAGVTQTPRYLIKTRGQQVTLSCSPISGHRSVSWYQQTPGQGLQFLFEYFSETQRNKGNFPGRFSGRQFSNSRSEMNVSTLELGDSALYLCASSLGLAAYSYEQYFGPGTRLTVT.

This clone was recorded a few times. This chain joins TRBV7-9 and TRBJ1-2, with no clear D. The CDR3 spans 13 residues. CDR1 is SEHNR and CDR2 is FQNEAQ in the germline V gene (reference sequence). V lost 3 bases, J lost 4 bases, and 9 bases lay in between. CDR3 loop: CASSFTRSYGYTF. The CDR3 DNA follows: TGTGCCAGCAGCTTTACACGCAGCTATGGCTACACCTTC.

The V and J genes are TRBV29-1 and TRBJ2-6; a possible D gene is TRBD2 (6 bases). The V gene's germline CDR1 is SQVTM and CDR2 ANQGSEA. The V end was cut by 4 bases, the J end by 4 bases, with 14 bases between. The CDR3 totals 15 residues. The CDR3 nucleotides read TGCAGCGTTGGGGGCCGGGAGCGCGGGGCCAACGTCCTGACTTTC. Translation: CSVGGRERGANVLTF.

This clone occurred once. The rearrangement uses TRBV19 and TRBJ2-1, with 10 bases that match TRBD2. V was pared by 4 bases and J by 4 bases, with 4 bases of the junction left unmatched. The CDR3 totals 15 residues. Looked up from germline, CDR1 is LNHDA and CDR2 is SQIVND (reference sequence). The CDR3, as DNA: TGTGCCAGTAGTACCACTAGCGGGAATTACAATGAGCAGTTCTTC. Its protein is CASSTTSGNYNEQFF.

This clone has only a few counts. This chain uses TRBV11-2 with TRBJ2-7, with 8 bases that match TRBD1. The CDR3 loop spans 15 amino acids. J gave up 3 bases and V 1 base, and 5 bases lay outside the gene matches. Germline-derived CDR1 and CDR2 are SGHAT and FQNNGV. The CDR3 DNA reads as TGTGCCAGCAGCTTAGGGGGACAGGCCTACTACGAGCAGTACTTC. It encodes CASSLGGQAYYEQYF.

The chain employs TRBV10-2 and TRBJ2-7, with TRBD2 as a possible D gene (6 bases). Trimming took 8 bases from V and 5 from J, leaving 19 bases between them. CDR1 is WSHSY and CDR2 is SAAADI in the germline V gene. The CDR3 loop spans 14 amino acids. The CDR3: CASRGAGRNHEQYF. CDR3 DNA: TGCGCCAGCCGAGGGGCAGGGAGGAACCACGAGCAGTACTTC.

The chain has TRBV7-9 and TRBJ2-1, with a possible D match to TRBD2 (6 bases). V gave up 10 bases and J gave up 7 bases, with 11 bases separating them. Germline V gene data show CDR1 as SEHNR and CDR2 as FQNEAQ (reference sequence). The CDR3 consists of 11 residues. Here the CDR3 DNA reads TGTGCCATCCAGACTAGTAATGAGCAGTTCTTC. Translation gives CAIQTSNEQFF.

This clone was observed a few times. This chain connects TRBV19 to TRBJ1-5, with a weak D call TRBD1 (6 bases). Germline CDR1 reads LNHDA; CDR2 reads SQIVND (reference sequence). V lost 5 bases, J lost 0 bases, and 17 bases lay in between. CDR3 length equals 17 residues. CDR3 residues: CASSSAPRTVSNQPQHF. For the CDR3, the DNA is TGTGCCAGTAGTTCCGCCCCGAGGACAGTTAGCAATCAGCCCCAGCATTTT.

This chain uses TRBV2 with TRBJ1-1; D uncertain. The V gene's germline CDR1 is SNHLY and CDR2 FYNNEI. Trimming cost V 11 bases and J 6 bases, with 16 bases left between them. This CDR3 is 12 amino acids long. CDR3 DNA sequence: TGTGCCTCCGGGGTCAGGAGGCCTGAAGCTTTCTTT. Amino acids: CASGVRRPEAFF.

The rearrangement joins TRBV19 to TRBJ2-2; D is possibly TRBD2 (5 bases). The ends were cut back, 5 bases at V and 5 bases at J, with 15 bases in the middle. Germline lookup yields CDR1 LNHDA and CDR2 SQIVND (reference sequence). The CDR3 runs to 15 residues. The DNA of the CDR3 is TGTGCCAGTAGTGCACCGGGAAGGGCTACCGGGGAGCTGTTTTTT. Translating gives CASSAPGRATGELFF.

The V gene is TRBV5-1, the J gene TRBJ1-4, with 7 bases that match TRBD1. J was trimmed by 7 bases and V by 0 bases; bases with no gene match: 15. Germline CDR1 SGHRS, CDR2 YFSETQ. There are 18 residues in the CDR3. The CDR3 nucleotides are TGCGCCAGCAGCTTGGGACAGGGAGGCGGGCGCTATGGTGAAAAACTGTTTTTT. This encodes CASSLGQGGGRYGEKLFF.

The chain links TRBV15 to TRBJ1-1, with no clear D. Germline values: CDR1 LNHNV, CDR2 YYDKDF (reference sequence). Trimming removed 6 bases at V and 3 bases at J, with 23 bases between. The CDR3 extends over 17 amino acids. CDR3 DNA: TGTGCCACCAGAGCAGTGAGGGAAGCCCGGGGAGACACTGAAGCTTTCTTT. Translating gives CATRAVREARGDTEAFF.

The rearrangement joins TRBV18 to TRBJ2-2; 8 nucleotides agree with TRBD1. The CDR3 length is 16 residues. Trimming removed 0 bases from V and 3 bases from J; junction bases left unmatched: 3. CDR1 KGHSH and CDR2 LQKENI come from the germline V gene. The CDR3 coding sequence is TGTGCCAGCTCACCACCGTACAGGGGGGACACCGGGGAGCTGTTTTTT. Residues: CASSPPYRGDTGELFF.

Points on this clone: The junction departs from the called germline gene at one end, perhaps through a read error. The gene calls are TRBV23-1 and TRBJ2-7; D is perhaps TRBD1 (6 bases). TRBV23-1 belongs to the ORF category, with a function that is uncertain. CDR3 length: 15 residues. In DNA form, the CDR3 reads TGCGCCAGCAGTCTTCGGGACACCTCCTCCCACGAGCAGTACTTC. Translation: CASSLRDTSSHEQYF.

The rearrangement uses TRBV10-3 and TRBJ2-1; D may be TRBD2 (6 bases). The germline gives CDR1 ENHRY, CDR2 SYGVKD. V was pared by 2 bases and J by 4 bases, with 6 bases between. This CDR3 region has 13 residues. The CDR3 is CAISEGGYNEQFF. The CDR3 DNA follows: TGTGCCATCAGTGAGGGAGGGTACAATGAGCAGTTCTTC.

V usage is TRBV6-2 or TRBV6-3 and J usage is TRBJ1-4, with D maybe TRBD1 (5 bases). V was cut by 5 bases and J by 4 bases, with 11 bases left in between. CDR1 MNHEY and CDR2 SVGEGT come from the germline V gene. CDR3 length: 14 residues. The CDR3 spells CASSPGNRNEKLFF. The CDR3, as DNA: TGTGCCAGCAGTCCAGGGAATCGTAATGAAAAACTGTTTTTT.

V gene TRBV6-6 combines with J gene TRBJ2-1; TRBD1 aligns across 7 bases. V lost 5 bases, J lost 0 bases, and 13 bases stayed unmatched. Germline CDR1 MNHNY, CDR2 SVGAGI (reference sequence). CDR3 size: 18 residues. Written as DNA, the CDR3 is TGTGCCAGCAGTCGTCGACAGGGAACTGAACGCTCCTACAATGAGCAGTTCTTC. This encodes CASSRRQGTERSYNEQFF.

The chain joins TRBV9 to TRBJ2-1; TRBD1 is a possible D gene (6 bases). The V end lost 3 bases, the J end lost 7 bases, and 8 bases lay between the germline ends. CDR3 length equals 12 residues. The germline CDR1 and CDR2 sequences are SGDLS and YYNGEE. This CDR3 is CASSATGNEQFF. In nucleotides, the CDR3 is TGTGCCAGCAGCGCGACAGGTAATGAGCAGTTCTTC. Complete variable domain (other parts from reference TRBV9 and TRBJ2-1): DSGVTQTPKHLITATGQRVTLRCSPRSGDLSVYWYQQSLDQGLQFLIQYYNGEERAKGNILERFSAQQFPDLHSELNLSSLELGDSALYFCASSATGNEQFFGPGTRLTVL.

The chain is built from TRBV5-1 and TRBJ1-1; D gene unclear. The CDR3 totals 14 residues. The germline V and J ends were trimmed by 0 bases and 4 bases, with 10 bases remaining between them. Per the germline V gene, CDR1 is SGHRS and CDR2 is YFSETQ. The DNA for the CDR3 is TGCGCCAGCAGCTTGGTTCCGGAGGGCACTGAAGCTTTCTTT. Amino acids: CASSLVPEGTEAFF.

V is TRBV4-2 and J is TRBJ2-1; 10 bases align to TRBD2. V lost 1 base and J lost 10; bases outside the gene matches: 10. CDR1 and CDR2 from the germline V gene are LGHNA and YNFKEQ. The CDR3 is 16 amino acids. The CDR3 loop is CASSQGSSGGLAEQFF. The CDR3 bases are TGTGCCAGCAGCCAAGGAAGTAGCGGGGGGTTGGCGGAGCAGTTCTTC.

The chain combines TRBV11-3 with TRBJ2-2; tentatively, D is TRBD1 (5 bases). The ends were cut back, 2 bases at V and 6 bases at J, with 13 bases in the middle. CDR3 length: 15 amino acids. The germline CDR1 and CDR2 sequences are SGHNT and YENEEA. The CDR3 spells CASSLSSRVPGELFF. DNA for the CDR3: TGTGCCAGCAGCTTATCGTCCAGGGTGCCCGGGGAGCTGTTTTTT.

The rearrangement links TRBV5-6 to TRBJ1-1, with a weak D call TRBD1 (5 bases). This CDR3 has 13 amino acids. The V gene's germline CDR1 is SGHDT and CDR2 YYEEEE. The V and J ends lost 3 bases and 14 bases respectively, with 20 bases between them. The CDR3 protein is CASSYGTIPREFF. The CDR3 bases are TGTGCCAGCAGCTACGGGACTATCCCCAGGGAGTTCTTT.

The chain joins TRBV5-4 to TRBJ1-2; tentative D call: TRBD1 (5 bases). CDR1 is SGHNT, CDR2 YYREEE, per germline (reference sequence). The V end lost 2 bases, the J end lost 8 bases, and 22 bases lay between the germline ends. CDR3 length: 16 amino acids. The CDR3 sequence is CASSFRGNSWVGGYTF. The DNA for the CDR3 is TGTGCCAGCAGCTTTAGGGGAAACAGCTGGGTAGGAGGCTACACCTTC.

This chain's CDR3 is CASSPPSRADNEQFF. As DNA, the CDR3 is TGTGCCAGCTCACCCCCAAGTCGAGCGGACAATGAGCAGTTCTTC. The rearrangement joins TRBV18 to TRBJ2-1, with D perhaps TRBD2 (5 bases). The CDR3 spans 15 residues. The germline V gene encodes CDR1 KGHSH and CDR2 LQKENI. Trimming pared 3 bases from V and 5 bases from J, leaving 14 bases between.